There are a few counts of the clone carrying this T cell receptor beta chain. This record comes from a study of T-cell reconstitution after alpha-beta-depleted transplantation in children. This CDR3 contains 16 residues. Germline-derived CDR1 and CDR2 are SGHNT and YYREEE (reference sequence). The germline V and J ends were trimmed by 0 bases and 0 bases, with 10 bases remaining between them. A library of TCRbeta sequences, prepared with unique molecular identifiers, was generated. MiXCR, applied by TCRdb to the PCR reads, yields one record per CDR3 protein. Of around 680,000 distinct CDR3 sequences in the sample, around a sixth were seen once.

The TCR comes from a human donor who donated a stem cell graft to a child with acute myeloid leukemia. J is TRBJ1-5 and V is TRBV5-4; D unclear. Sequencing was performed on PBMCs from the stem cell graft donor, taken from the stem cell graft. The CDR3 nucleotides are TGTGCCAGCAGCTTGGTTACCAGCAATAGCAATCAGCCCCAGCATTTT. This gives the protein CASSLVTSNSNQPQHF.